Below, 32 T cell receptor beta chains from the same sample are listed, as sequenced in a study of Tregs in tolerant kidney transplant recipients. Measured with immunoSEQ multiplex PCR; TCRdb has only the in-frame clones, and not every one. Seen here are some 47,000 clones, approximately 90% observed once, and the top ten hold 15% to 18%. Recipients received nonmyeloablative bone marrow transplants from related graft donors, with transient mixed chimerism. The sequencing here drew on CD8+ T cells from blood (PBMCs), taken 12 months after the transplant. The source is a human patient who received a combined kidney and bone marrow transplant. The graft donor may be the source of some T cells.

This clone was counted once. The chain is built from TRBV27 and TRBJ2-7; tentatively, D is TRBD2 (6 bases). Germline CDR1 reads MNHEY; CDR2 reads SMNVEV (reference sequence). This CDR3 spans 14 amino acids. Between the trimmed V and J ends, which lost 2 bases and 2 bases, there was a span of 10 bases. DNA of the CDR3: TGTGCCAGCAGTTTAACGGGGGATACCTACGAGCAGTACTTC. This gives the protein CASSLTGDTYEQYF.

The chain combines TRBV6-5 with TRBJ2-7; TRBD1 matches at 7 bases. Per the germline V gene, CDR1 is MNHEY and CDR2 is SVGAGI. Germline trimming cut 3 bases from V and 0 bases from J; bases unmatched to any gene: 2. The CDR3 has 14 residues. CDR3 sequence: CASSYAGGSYEQYF. CDR3 in DNA: TGTGCCAGCAGTTATGCAGGGGGCTCCTACGAGCAGTACTTC.

The chain employs TRBV30 and TRBJ1-1; possibly TRBD1 for D (5 bases). The CDR3 consists of 13 residues. The germline V and J ends were trimmed by 5 bases and 0 bases, with 10 bases remaining between them. Germline V gives CDR1 GTSNPN, CDR2 SVGIG (reference sequence). CDR3 nucleotides: TGTGCCTGGGCCCCAGGGATGAACACTGAAGCTTTCTTT. Its translation: CAWAPGMNTEAFF. The variable domain in full, with the rest retrieved from reference TRBV30 and TRBJ1-1, is SQTIHQWPATLVQPVGSPLSLECTVEGTSNPNLYWYRQAAGRGLQLLFYSVGIGQISSEVPQNLSASRPQDRQFILSSKKLLLSDSGFYLCAWAPGMNTEAFFGQGTRLTVV.

On this clone: The junction and the germline gene differ at one end; a read error may be behind it. J is TRBJ2-7 and V is TRBV7-8, with 12 positions matching TRBD1. Germline CDR1 SGHVS, CDR2 FQNEAQ. The CDR3 has 12 amino acids. The CDR3 here is CASSPPGQGACF. CDR3 nucleotide sequence: TGTGCCAGCAGCCCTCCGGGACAGGGGGCTTGCTTC.

The rearrangement links TRBV9 to TRBJ2-3, with TRBD1 matching 7 bases. Germline V gives CDR1 SGDLS, CDR2 YYNGEE. V gave up 2 bases and J gave up 3 bases; unmatched junction bases: 3. This CDR3 has 14 residues. The CDR3 sequence: CASSVGDRTDTQYF. The CDR3 DNA reads as TGTGCCAGCAGCGTGGGGGACAGAACAGATACGCAGTATTTT. The full variable domain, completed using reference TRBV9 and TRBJ2-3, is DSGVTQTPKHLITATGQRVTLRCSPRSGDLSVYWYQQSLDQGLQFLIQYYNGEERAKGNILERFSAQQFPDLHSELNLSSLELGDSALYFCASSVGDRTDTQYFGPGTRLTVL.

The rearrangement joins TRBV6-6 to TRBJ2-1, with 13 positions matching TRBD2. The CDR3 spans 15 residues. Germline loops: CDR1 MNHNY, CDR2 SVGAGI (reference sequence). The V segment lost 7 bases and the J segment 8 bases; nucleotides outside the gene matches: 8. CDR3 sequence: CASTRELAGGDEQFF. CDR3 in DNA: TGTGCCAGCACCCGAGAACTAGCGGGAGGGGATGAGCAGTTCTTC.

This clone was picked up one time. The V call is TRBV2, the J call TRBJ1-5; TRBD1 matches 7 bases. CDR3 length equals 15 residues. The J segment lost 7 bases and the V segment lost 7 bases, leaving 13 bases of the junction unmatched. The germline V gene encodes CDR1 SNHLY and CDR2 FYNNEI. The chain's CDR3 is CASTEGDRAGQPQHF. The CDR3 region has the DNA TGTGCCAGCACTGAGGGTGACAGGGCGGGGCAGCCCCAGCATTTT.

This clone was seen only once. This rearrangement joins TRBV18 to TRBJ1-3, with a weak D call TRBD1 (6 bases). This CDR3 region has 16 residues. V was trimmed by 1 base and J by 0 bases, leaving 10 bases between them. Germline CDR1 reads KGHSH; CDR2 reads LQKENI. In nucleotides, the CDR3 is TGTGCCAGCTCACCACGCGGACAGCGCTCTGGAAACACCATATATTTT. This translates into CASSPRGQRSGNTIYF.

The V gene is TRBV19, the J gene TRBJ2-7; 8 nucleotides agree with TRBD1. Germline V CDR1 and CDR2: LNHDA, SQIVND (reference sequence). This CDR3 spans 14 amino acids. With V trimmed by 2 bases and J by 6 bases, 6 bases remained unmatched. The CDR3 reads CASSIRDRTPEQYF. The CDR3 DNA sequence: TGTGCCAGTAGTATACGGGACAGGACGCCCGAGCAGTACTTC.

CDR3 sequence reads: CASSHTFRSSYEQYF. CDR3 DNA sequence: TGCGCCAGCAGCCATACCTTCAGGTCTTCCTACGAGCAGTACTTC. The gene calls are TRBV4-1 and TRBJ2-7, with D unclear. Looked up from germline, CDR1 is MGHRA and CDR2 is YSYEKL. The CDR3 totals 15 residues. Trimming left V 3 bases short and J 1 base short, with 13 bases between.

This clone occurred once. The chain carries TRBV7-9 and TRBJ1-2; D ambiguous. Germline CDR1 reads SEHNR; CDR2 reads FQNEAQ (reference sequence). Trimming stripped 2 bases from V and 4 bases from J, with 11 bases between. The CDR3 consists of 14 residues. DNA of the CDR3: TGTGCCAGCAGCTTAATAGGGAGTAGCTATGGCTACACCTTC. Its translation: CASSLIGSSYGYTF.

This chain connects TRBV4-3 to TRBJ2-1; D not certain. The CDR3 loop spans 13 amino acids. Trimming shortened V by 9 bases and J by 4 bases, and 13 bases separated the two germline ends. From germline, CDR1 is LGHNA and CDR2 YSLEER. CDR3 nucleotides: TGCGCCAGTTCCCCCGAACTTTACAATGAGCAGTTCTTC. As protein: CASSPELYNEQFF.

The chain has TRBV18 and TRBJ1-2; 7 bases are shared with TRBD1. This CDR3 is built from 14 residues. CDR1 is KGHSH, CDR2 LQKENI, per germline. V lost 0 bases and J lost 8; bases outside the gene matches: 6. CDR3: CASSPPATGLGYTF. The CDR3, as DNA: TGTGCCAGCTCACCACCGGCGACAGGGTTGGGCTACACCTTC.

The rearrangement joins TRBV4-3 to TRBJ2-7, with 8 positions matching TRBD2. Germline V gives CDR1 LGHNA, CDR2 YSLEER. The CDR3 totals 15 residues. J lost 6 bases, V lost 0 bases, and 7 bases had no gene match. The CDR3 region has the DNA TGCGCCAGCAGCCAAGACCACCGGGGGGGAGGCGAGCAGTACTTC. Its protein product is CASSQDHRGGGEQYF.

This chain joins TRBV28 and TRBJ2-7; possibly TRBD1 for D (5 bases). Germline assignment: CDR1 MDHEN and CDR2 SYDVKM. The CDR3 spans 12 residues. The V and J ends lost 4 bases and 4 bases respectively, with 8 bases between them. CDR3 in amino acids: CASSWGTYEQYF. The CDR3 nucleotides are TGTGCCAGCAGTTGGGGCACGTACGAGCAGTACTTC.

The rearrangement uses TRBV10-3 and TRBJ1-5, with D hard to call. V lost 3 bases and J 3 bases, leaving 12 bases between the germline ends. The CDR3 contains 15 residues. Germline values: CDR1 ENHRY, CDR2 SYGVKD. The DNA of the CDR3 is TGTGCCATCAGTGAAGAGTACGGACTCAATCAGCCCCAGCATTTT. Its protein product is CAISEEYGLNQPQHF.

The gene calls are TRBV4-3 and TRBJ2-7; D is unclear. CDR1 is LGHNA, CDR2 YSLEER, per germline. The CDR3 loop spans 17 amino acids. The V end was cut by 0 bases, the J end by 2 bases, with 17 bases between. CDR3 in amino acids: CASSQDPRMHFTYEQYF. The CDR3 bases are TGCGCCAGCAGCCAAGATCCGAGGATGCACTTCACCTACGAGCAGTACTTC.

The rearrangement links TRBV2 to TRBJ2-2, with D perhaps matching TRBD1 (5 bases). This CDR3 comprises 15 residues. Germline CDR1 SNHLY, CDR2 FYNNEI. The V end lost 1 base, the J end lost 6 bases, and 12 bases lay between the germline ends. The CDR3 protein is CASSEVLQVPGELFF. The CDR3 DNA is TGTGCCAGCAGTGAAGTCCTACAGGTGCCCGGGGAGCTGTTTTTT.

The chain joins TRBV9 to TRBJ2-1, with no clear D. CDR1 is SGDLS, CDR2 YYNGEE, per germline. This CDR3 has 15 residues. V was trimmed by 0 bases and J by 4 bases, leaving 11 bases between them. CDR3 bases: TGTGCCAGCAGCGTAGACAGTCAGCAGTACAATGAGCAGTTCTTC. It yields the protein CASSVDSQQYNEQFF. Drawing the rest from reference TRBV9 and TRBJ2-1, the complete variable domain is DSGVTQTPKHLITATGQRVTLRCSPRSGDLSVYWYQQSLDQGLQFLIQYYNGEERAKGNILERFSAQQFPDLHSELNLSSLELGDSALYFCASSVDSQQYNEQFFGPGTRLTVL.

J is TRBJ2-5 and V is TRBV4-2; no clear D. CDR3 length: 15 amino acids. V was clipped by 1 base and J by 7 bases, with 16 bases between them. Per germline, CDR1 LGHNA and CDR2 YNFKEQ. The CDR3 loop is CASSQVDGYPGTQYF. The CDR3 region has the DNA TGTGCCAGCAGCCAAGTAGACGGGTACCCGGGGACCCAGTACTTC.

This sequence joins TRBV4-1 and TRBJ2-7; D might be TRBD2 (5 bases). Germline CDR1 MGHRA, CDR2 YSYEKL. The CDR3 has 13 amino acids. Trimming pared 3 bases from V and 0 bases from J, leaving 6 bases between. The CDR3 loop reads CASSQRASYEQYF. The DNA of the CDR3 is TGCGCCAGCAGCCAGCGGGCCTCCTACGAGCAGTACTTC.

The chain employs TRBV4-1 and TRBJ2-3, with D tentatively TRBD2 (6 bases). This CDR3 spans 14 amino acids. Trimming removed 4 bases at V and 0 bases at J, with 8 bases between. The germline V gene encodes CDR1 MGHRA and CDR2 YSYEKL. This CDR3 reads CASSLGTSTDTQYF. CDR3 DNA sequence: TGCGCCAGCAGCCTCGGGACTAGCACAGATACGCAGTATTTT.

This sequence joins TRBV5-4 and TRBJ2-2; 8 bases align to TRBD1. V lost 4 bases, J lost 1 base, and 6 bases stayed unmatched. CDR1 is SGHNT and CDR2 is YYREEE in the germline V gene (reference sequence). The CDR3 covers 16 residues. The chain's CDR3 is CASSHRQGWNTGELFF. CDR3 nucleotide sequence: TGTGCCAGCAGCCATCGACAGGGGTGGAACACCGGGGAGCTGTTTTTT.

This chain uses TRBV2 with TRBJ2-7; D perhaps matches TRBD2 (6 bases). The ends were cut back, 10 bases at V and 2 bases at J, with 15 bases in the middle. Looked up from germline, CDR1 is SNHLY and CDR2 is FYNNEI. CDR3 length equals 13 residues. This CDR3 reads CATKWDWTYEQYF. CDR3 coding DNA: TGTGCCACTAAATGGGACTGGACCTACGAGCAGTACTTC.

The J gene is TRBJ2-1, the V gene TRBV7-6, with 8 bases matching TRBD2. This CDR3 region has 16 residues. Germline trimming cut 3 bases from V and 7 bases from J; bases unmatched to any gene: 11. Per the germline V gene, CDR1 is SGHVS and CDR2 is FNYEAQ. Here the CDR3 DNA reads TGTGCCAGCAGCTTTGAGCGGGAGTCTGGTCGGAATGAGCAGTTCTTC. Its translation: CASSFERESGRNEQFF.

The chain has TRBV7-6 and TRBJ2-5, with D maybe TRBD2 (7 bases). The ends were cut back, 2 bases at V and 5 bases at J, with 12 bases in the middle. The CDR3 length is 14 residues. CDR1 is SGHVS, CDR2 FNYEAQ, per germline. The CDR3 loop reads CASSLTGGLETQYF. CDR3 DNA sequence: TGTGCCAGCAGCTTAACGGGGGGCCTGGAGACCCAGTACTTC.

The chain links TRBV9 to TRBJ2-3, with 10 bases lining up with TRBD2. The germline V gene has CDR1 SGDLS and CDR2 YYNGEE. The CDR3 has 17 amino acids. Germline trimming cut 4 bases from V and 2 bases from J; bases unmatched to any gene: 10. The CDR3 bases are TGTGCCAGCAGCTTAAGCAGGACTAGCGGAAACACAGATACGCAGTATTTT. Encoded protein: CASSLSRTSGNTDTQYF. Combining the CDR3 with reference TRBV9 and TRBJ2-3 gives the whole variable domain DSGVTQTPKHLITATGQRVTLRCSPRSGDLSVYWYQQSLDQGLQFLIQYYNGEERAKGNILERFSAQQFPDLHSELNLSSLELGDSALYFCASSLSRTSGNTDTQYFGPGTRLTVL.

The V gene is TRBV4-2, the J gene TRBJ2-2, with TRBD2 matching over 11 bases. This CDR3 comprises 19 residues. The V segment lost 0 bases and the J segment 6 bases; nucleotides outside the gene matches: 12. The germline V gene encodes CDR1 LGHNA and CDR2 YNFKEQ. CDR3 sequence: CASSQEYRLAGYRAGELFF. The DNA of the CDR3 is TGTGCCAGCAGCCAAGAATATAGACTAGCGGGATATCGTGCCGGGGAGCTGTTTTTT.

The chain is built from TRBV19 and TRBJ1-2, with 8 bases that match TRBD1. The CDR3 spans 15 residues. CDR1 and CDR2 from the germline V gene are LNHDA and SQIVND (reference sequence). The V segment lost 2 bases and the J segment 4 bases; nucleotides outside the gene matches: 6. Here the CDR3 DNA reads TGTGCCAGTAGTATAATGCGGACAGGGCCCTATGGCTACACCTTC. It codes for CASSIMRTGPYGYTF.

The chain links TRBV4-1 to TRBJ2-5, with 10 bases lining up with TRBD2. Germline CDR1 and CDR2: MGHRA and YSYEKL. Germline trimming cut 1 base from V and 1 base from J; bases unmatched to any gene: 3. The CDR3 totals 16 residues. The CDR3 is CASSQVGLAVQETQYF. CDR3 DNA sequence: TGCGCCAGCAGCCAAGTCGGACTAGCGGTCCAAGAGACCCAGTACTTC.

The CDR3 spells CASSLRSGGPIYEQYF. CDR3 coding DNA: TGTGCCAGCAGCCTTCGAAGCGGGGGGCCCATCTACGAGCAGTACTTC. The chain recombines TRBV4-2 with TRBJ2-7; 9 nucleotides agree with TRBD2. The junction had 10 bases not matched to a gene; V was cut back by 4 bases and J by 3 bases. In germline, CDR1 is LGHNA, CDR2 YNFKEQ. The CDR3 loop spans 16 amino acids.

The chain is built from TRBV7-8 and TRBJ1-2; D is ambiguous. This CDR3 contains 15 residues. Germline V gene sequence: CDR1 SGHVS, CDR2 FQNEAQ. The V gene lost 5 bases and the J gene lost 8 bases, with 21 bases spanning the gap. The CDR3 spells CASSPVYTVRHGYTF. CDR3 sequence (DNA): TGTGCCAGCAGCCCCGTCTATACAGTTCGACACGGCTACACCTTC. The complete variable domain, with remaining parts taken from reference TRBV7-8 and TRBJ1-2, reads GAGVSQSPRYKVAKRGQDVALRCDPISGHVSLFWYQQALGQGPEFLTYFQNEAQLDKSGLPSDRFFAERPEGSVSTLKIQRTQQEDSAVYLCASSPVYTVRHGYTFGSGTRLTVV.